This T cell receptor beta chain was found in a study of T cell responses to AZD1222 COVID-19 vaccine. Study-wide context: Second doses that came at about 4 or about 12 weeks were put together.

This clone is a singleton in its sample. The antigen is unknown. The repertoire was sequenced with immunoSEQ multiplex PCR; TCRdb's copy has only in-frame clones and lacks some. Of about 130,000 clones in the sample, about 93% were seen once. Study outcomes and limitations: Close to half of all spike-specific TCRs reportedly target regions of the variants that are unmutated. There were repertoire samples only from the period after the peak T cell response. White British people made up most donors, females outnumbered males, and clonal diversity was possibly underestimated.

The sequence was obtained from an adult in good health. Here the sequenced sample was peripheral blood, taken on day 0 of AZD1222 vaccination.

The CDR3 is CASTRLYGYTF. The CDR3 bases are TGTGCCAGCACGAGGCTATATGGCTACACCTTC. The chain employs TRBV2 and TRBJ1-2; D is unresolved. This CDR3 comprises 11 residues. V lost 7 bases, J lost 5 bases, and 8 bases lay in between. Germline V gives CDR1 SNHLY, CDR2 FYNNEI. The full variable domain, completed using reference TRBV2 and TRBJ1-2, is EPEVTQTPSHQVTQMGQEVILRCVPISNHLYFYWYRQILGQKVEFLVSFYNNEISEKSEIFDDQFSVERPDGSNFTLKIRSTKLEDSAMYFCASTRLYGYTFGSGTRLTVV.